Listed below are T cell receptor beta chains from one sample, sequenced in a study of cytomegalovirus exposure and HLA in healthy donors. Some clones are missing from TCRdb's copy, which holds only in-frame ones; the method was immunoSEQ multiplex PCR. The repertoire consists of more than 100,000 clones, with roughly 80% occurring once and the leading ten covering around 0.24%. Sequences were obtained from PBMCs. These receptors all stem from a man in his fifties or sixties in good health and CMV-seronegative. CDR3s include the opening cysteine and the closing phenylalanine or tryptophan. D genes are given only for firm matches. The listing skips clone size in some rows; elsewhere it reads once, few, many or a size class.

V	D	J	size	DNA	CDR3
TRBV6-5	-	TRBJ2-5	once	TGTGCCAGCAGTCGACAGGACCAAGAGACCCAGTACTTC	CASSRQDQETQYF
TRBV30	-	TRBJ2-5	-	TGTGCCTGGAGTGGGAGTCAACTTGGGGAGCAGTACTTC	CAWSGSQLGEQYF
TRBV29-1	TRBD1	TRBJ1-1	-	TGCAGCGTTGATGGACAGGCCACTGAAGCTTTCTTT	CSVDGQATEAFF
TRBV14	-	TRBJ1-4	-	TGTGCCAGCAGCTCCGGCGGGGGGAATGAAAAACTGTTTTTT	CASSSGGGNEKLFF
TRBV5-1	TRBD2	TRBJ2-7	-	TGCGCCAGCAGCTTGGTTCTAGCGGGAGGAGACTACGAGCAGTACTTC	CASSLVLAGGDYEQYF
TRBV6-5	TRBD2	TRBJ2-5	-	TGTGCCACTGCGCGAGGGAGCGGGGCCCAAGAGACCCAGTACTTC	CATARGSGAQETQYF
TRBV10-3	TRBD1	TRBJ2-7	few	TGTGCCATCAGTGAGTCTAGACTCGTTCGGGACAGGGAGAACTACGAGCAGTACTTC	CAISESRLVRDRENYEQYF
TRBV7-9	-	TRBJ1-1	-	TGTGCCAGCAGCCCCCAGACAGGCACTGAAGCTTTCTTT	CASSPQTGTEAFF
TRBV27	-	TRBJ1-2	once	TGTGCCAGCAGCTTATCAGGGGTGGGTGGCTACACCTTC	CASSLSGVGGYTF
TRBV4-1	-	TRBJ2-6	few	TGCGCCAGCAGCCAGGGACTGTTTGACGTCCTGACTTTC	CASSQGLFDVLTF
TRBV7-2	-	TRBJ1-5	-	TGTGCAGGGGGGGGAGATAGCAATCAGCCCCAGCATTTT	CAGGGDSNQPQHF
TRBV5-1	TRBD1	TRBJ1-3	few	TGCGCCAGCAGCTTGGACGCGACAGGGGACGGAAACACCATATATTTT	CASSLDATGDGNTIYF
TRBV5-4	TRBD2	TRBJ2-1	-	TGTGCCAGCAGGTTGGGACTAGCGGGACGCAATGAGCAGTTCTTC	CASRLGLAGRNEQFF
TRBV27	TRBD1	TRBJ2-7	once	TGTGCCAGCAGCCGGGGACAGGGTAACGAGCAGTACTTC	CASSRGQGNEQYF
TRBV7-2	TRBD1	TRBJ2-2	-	TGTGCCAGCAGCCCCCGGACAGGAGACACCGGGGAGCTGTTTTTT	CASSPRTGDTGELFF
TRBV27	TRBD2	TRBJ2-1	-	TGTGCCACACGACTAGCGGGAGGGAACTCCTACAATGAGCAGTTCTTC	CATRLAGGNSYNEQFF
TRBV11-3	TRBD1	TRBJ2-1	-	TGTGCCAGCAGCTTGGGTAGACAGGGAGTGGATGAGCAGTTCTTC	CASSLGRQGVDEQFF
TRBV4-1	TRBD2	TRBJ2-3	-	TGCGCCAGCAGCCGACGACTAGCGGGAGGGGACACTCTCACAGATACGCAGTATTTT	CASSRRLAGGDTLTDTQYF
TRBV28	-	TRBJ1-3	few	TGTGCCAGCAGTTTAGTTTCAGGGCTTGGAAACACCATATATTTT	CASSLVSGLGNTIYF
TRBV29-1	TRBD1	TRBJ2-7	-	TGCAGCGTTGGACAGGGGGCCTACGAGCAGTACTTC	CSVGQGAYEQYF
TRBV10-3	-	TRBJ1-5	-	TGTGCCACCCTCGCGGCTCTAAATCAGCCCCAGCATTTT	CATLAALNQPQHF
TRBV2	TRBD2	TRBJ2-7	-	TGTGCCAGCAGTGATTGGGCTAGCGGGGCCTCCTACGAGCAGTACTTC	CASSDWASGASYEQYF
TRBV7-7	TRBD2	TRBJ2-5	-	TGTGCTAGCAGCTGGACTAGAACGGAGACCCAGTACTTC	CASSWTRTETQYF
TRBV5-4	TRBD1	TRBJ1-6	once	TGTGCCAGCAGCGCCGCCAGGGGGGATAATTCACCCCTCCACTTT	CASSAARGDNSPLHF
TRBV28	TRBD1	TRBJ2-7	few	TGTGCCAGCCTAGACGGGACAGGGTACTACGAGCAGTACTTC	CASLDGTGYYEQYF
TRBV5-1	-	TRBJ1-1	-	TGCGCCAGCAGCTTGGCAGGGAGGGACACTGAAGCTTTCTTT	CASSLAGRDTEAFF
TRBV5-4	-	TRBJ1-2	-	TGTGCCAGCAGCGATCCCTCGGGGGGCGGATATGGCTACACCTTC	CASSDPSGGGYGYTF
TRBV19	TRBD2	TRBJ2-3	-	TGTGCCAGTAGTTTGCTAGCGGGAGGGCCGGCCGTGGGAACAGATACGCAGTATTTT	CASSLLAGGPAVGTDTQYF
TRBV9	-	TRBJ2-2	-	TGTGCCAGCAGCGGGGCGTTAGCGAGTACCGGGGAGCTGTTTTTT	CASSGALASTGELFF